This T cell receptor (beta chain) was profiled in a study of T cells after yellow fever vaccination. Findings of the study overall: Reappearing after the booster were most of the clones from primary vaccination (roughly 96% CD4, around 90% CD8).

This clonotype appeared many times. Antigen specificity is unknown. TCRdb used MiXCR to reprocess the 5' RACE reads, holding one entry per CDR3 protein. This sample has 620,000 or so distinct CDR3 sequences, with more than 9% found just once. Germline V lookup: CDR1 SQVTM, CDR2 ANQGSEA. The CDR3 length is 13 residues. V lost 7 bases to trimming and J lost 5 bases, with 17 bases between them. The sequence derives from a man aged 25 to 40 who received the YFV17D yellow fever vaccine. Here the sequenced sample was PBMCs, taken on the day of the yellow fever booster vaccination. This chain connects TRBV29-1 to TRBJ1-1; D may be TRBD1 (5 bases). This CDR3 reads CSGKRSQGTEAFF. In nucleotides, the CDR3 is TGCAGCGGGAAGAGATCCCAGGGAACTGAAGCTTTCTTT.